A single sample is the source of the 26 T cell receptor beta chains below, sequenced in a study of technical replicates of blood from several donors. The protocol was immunoSEQ multiplex PCR, while the TCRdb copy is restricted to in-frame clones and leaves out a portion. This table holds 80,000 or so clones, approximately 96% found once. Sequencing input: T cells isolated from PBMCs. All receptors come from a human donor in good health.

V is TRBV6-6 and J is TRBJ1-1, with TRBD1 matching 9 bases. After removal of 3 bases from V and 9 bases from J, the junction contained 11 bases not matched to a gene. The germline gives CDR1 MNHNY, CDR2 SVGAGI (reference sequence). The CDR3 spans 15 residues. DNA of the CDR3: TGTGCCAGCAGTTATTCCGACAGGGGGTGGTATAAAGCTTTCTTT. Residues: CASSYSDRGWYKAFF.

This clone appeared a single time. The rearrangement links TRBV28 to TRBJ1-1; D is unresolved. Per the germline V gene, CDR1 is MDHEN and CDR2 is SYDVKM. The ends were cut back, 6 bases at V and 5 bases at J, with 10 bases in the middle. The CDR3 is 12 amino acids. CDR3 nucleotide sequence: TGTGCCAGCAGCCCAGCGGGGACTGAAGCTTTCTTT. Translating gives CASSPAGTEAFF.

This clone was seen a single time. This chain joins TRBV11-3 and TRBJ2-3, with D maybe TRBD1 (6 bases). This CDR3 comprises 16 residues. Germline V CDR1 and CDR2: SGHNT, YENEEA. The V end was cut by 5 bases, the J end by 3 bases, with 18 bases between. The CDR3 reads CASSPLGAPDTDTQYF. As DNA, the CDR3 is TGTGCCAGCAGCCCGTTGGGGGCCCCGGATACAGATACGCAGTATTTT.

The V call is TRBV7-3, the J call TRBJ1-1; D gene uncertain. V dropped 5 bases and J dropped 4 bases, with 14 bases sitting between them. From germline, CDR1 is SGHTA and CDR2 FQGTGA. The CDR3 sequence is 14 residues long. DNA of the CDR3: TGTGCCAGCAGCCCCTCCGGGGAGGGCACTGAAGCTTTCTTT. Translating gives CASSPSGEGTEAFF.

V gene TRBV11-2 combines with J gene TRBJ1-2; a possible D gene is TRBD1 (5 bases). The CDR3 has 14 amino acids. Trimming removed 1 base from V and 7 bases from J, with 13 bases in between. In germline, CDR1 is SGHAT, CDR2 FQNNGV. CDR3 protein: CASSLVLQETGYTF. CDR3 bases: TGTGCCAGCAGCTTAGTGTTACAGGAAACTGGCTACACCTTC.

This clone was seen only once. CDR3 coding DNA: TGCGCCAGCAGCTTGGGGGGACACAGCTCCTACAATGAGCAGTTCTTC. As protein: CASSLGGHSSYNEQFF. The chain carries TRBV5-1 and TRBJ2-1; the D gene is possibly TRBD1 (6 bases). The CDR3 runs to 16 residues. CDR1 is SGHRS, CDR2 YFSETQ, per germline. The ends were cut back, 0 bases at V and 0 bases at J, with 10 bases in the middle.

CDR3 loop: CASRKRGGGGNEQFF. CDR3 DNA sequence: TGTGCCAGCAGGAAAAGGGGGGGAGGGGGAAATGAGCAGTTCTTC. This chain connects TRBV25-1 to TRBJ2-1, with D possibly being TRBD2 (7 bases). There are 15 residues in the CDR3. Germline CDR1 MGHDK, CDR2 SYGVNS. With 6 bases removed from V and 7 bases from J, the gap between germline ends came to 19 bases.

The chain links TRBV2 to TRBJ1-5; the D gene is possibly TRBD1 (6 bases). CDR3 length: 16 amino acids. In germline, CDR1 is SNHLY, CDR2 FYNNEI. V was trimmed by 2 bases and J by 0 bases, leaving 11 bases between them. Written as DNA, the CDR3 is TGTGCCAGCAGTGAACGTCAGGGACATAGCAATCAGCCCCAGCATTTT. It encodes CASSERQGHSNQPQHF.

This chain uses TRBV28 with TRBJ2-5; a possible D gene is TRBD1 (6 bases). With 10 bases removed from V and 2 bases from J, the gap between germline ends came to 17 bases. The germline V gene encodes CDR1 MDHEN and CDR2 SYDVKM. The CDR3 is 14 residues long. CDR3 in amino acids: CATLWQGIQETQYF. In DNA form, the CDR3 reads TGTGCCACCCTCTGGCAGGGGATACAAGAGACCCAGTACTTC.

The chain carries TRBV7-9 and TRBJ1-3, with 9 positions matching TRBD1. Germline CDR1 SEHNR, CDR2 FQNEAQ (reference sequence). V gave up 3 bases and J gave up 9 bases; unmatched junction bases: 18. The CDR3 extends over 18 amino acids. The CDR3 loop reads CASSLPTGGRPSTFTIYF. The DNA of the CDR3 is TGTGCCAGCAGCTTGCCGACAGGGGGTCGTCCGTCGACCTTCACCATATATTTT.

The rearrangement links TRBV9 to TRBJ2-2; 10 bases match TRBD1. The CDR3 length is 17 residues. The V gene end was trimmed by 0 bases and the J gene end by 6 bases; junction bases not matched to a gene: 8. Germline V lookup: CDR1 SGDLS, CDR2 YYNGEE. The CDR3 region is CASSVASGQGFPGELFF. The CDR3 DNA sequence: TGTGCCAGCAGCGTAGCTTCGGGACAGGGGTTCCCCGGGGAGCTGTTTTTT.

This chain connects TRBV5-1 to TRBJ2-2, with D maybe TRBD2 (6 bases). The CDR3 consists of 15 residues. CDR1 and CDR2 (germline): SGHRS, YFSETQ. Trimming removed 3 bases at V and 1 base at J, with 10 bases between. CDR3 nucleotides: TGCGCCAGCAGCTCGCCTAGCGAGAACACCGGGGAGCTGTTTTTT. It is translated as CASSSPSENTGELFF.

The V gene is TRBV7-3, the J gene TRBJ2-2; 9 nucleotides agree with TRBD1. V lost 5 bases and J lost 2; bases outside the gene matches: 3. Germline assignment: CDR1 SGHTA and CDR2 FQGTGA. The CDR3 consists of 15 residues. The CDR3 coding sequence is TGTGCCAGCAGCCTGGACAGGGGAAACACCGGGGAGCTGTTTTTT. It encodes CASSLDRGNTGELFF.

The chain uses TRBV29-1 and TRBJ2-3; TRBD2 agrees at 9 bases. Germline CDR1 and CDR2: SQVTM and ANQGSEA. This CDR3 region has 15 residues. After removal of 6 bases from V and 1 base from J, the junction contained 8 bases not matched to a gene. The CDR3, as DNA: TGCAGCGTCGATGGGCCTAGCGGGGGCACAGATACGCAGTATTTT. Translation gives CSVDGPSGGTDTQYF.

This clone was seen only once. V is TRBV6-5 and J is TRBJ2-7; D uncertain. The germline V gene has CDR1 MNHEY and CDR2 SVGAGI. The CDR3 has 13 residues. The V gene lost 4 bases and the J gene lost 2 bases, with 9 bases spanning the gap. CDR3 residues: CASSSNSPYEQYF. The DNA for the CDR3 is TGTGCCAGCAGTTCTAATTCCCCCTACGAGCAGTACTTC.

V gene TRBV11-2 combines with J gene TRBJ1-1, with D unresolved. V was clipped by 3 bases and J by 8 bases, with 16 bases between them. The CDR3 length is 14 residues. Germline V gives CDR1 SGHAT, CDR2 FQNNGV. The CDR3: CASSFMRPFVEAFF. CDR3 DNA sequence: TGTGCCAGCAGCTTTATGCGGCCGTTTGTCGAAGCTTTCTTT.

The CDR3 nucleotides are TGTGCCAGCAGTCCCGGGACAGGGGGCAATCAGCCCCAGCATTTT. It translates to CASSPGTGGNQPQHF. This chain joins TRBV28 and TRBJ1-5; 10 bases agree with TRBD1. This CDR3 comprises 15 residues. V shed 5 bases and J 2 bases; nucleotides not matched to a gene: 3. The germline gives CDR1 MDHEN, CDR2 SYDVKM.

The rearrangement links TRBV16 to TRBJ1-1; D is perhaps TRBD1 (6 bases). Germline V gene lookup returns CDR1 KGHSY and CDR2 FQNENV. This CDR3 region has 16 residues. The V end lost 4 bases, the J end lost 1 base, and 16 bases lay between the germline ends. CDR3 amino acids: CASSPNPQGPNTEAFF. The CDR3 DNA sequence: TGTGCCAGCAGCCCGAACCCTCAGGGGCCGAACACTGAAGCTTTCTTT.

A few counts support this clone. For the CDR3, the DNA is TGTGCCAGCAGTTTAACTAGCGGGAGCACAGATACGCAGTATTTT. Translation gives CASSLTSGSTDTQYF. This chain joins TRBV27 and TRBJ2-3; 9 bases are shared with TRBD2. The CDR3 is 15 residues long. Looked up from germline, CDR1 is MNHEY and CDR2 is SMNVEV (reference sequence). J gave up 0 bases and V 2 bases, and 0 bases lay outside the gene matches.

The V gene is TRBV21-1, the J gene TRBJ2-7; the listed D gene, TRBD2, was not tested against the DNA. TRBV21-1 is a pseudogene segment. The CDR3 is 13 amino acids. The CDR3 DNA is TGTGCCAGCAGCAAAGTTGCGGGCTACGAGCAGTACTTC. This encodes CASSKVAGYEQYF.

This chain joins TRBV28 and TRBJ2-1; D possibly corresponds to TRBD2 (5 bases). Trimming took off 7 bases at V and 4 bases at J, with 11 bases between the two ends. The germline CDR1 and CDR2 sequences are MDHEN and SYDVKM. The CDR3 loop spans 13 amino acids. The chain's CDR3 is CASISGGYNEQFF. The CDR3 DNA is TGTGCCAGCATAAGCGGTGGTTACAATGAGCAGTTCTTC.

J is TRBJ2-5 and V is TRBV5-1; D possibly corresponds to TRBD1 (6 bases). Germline V lookup: CDR1 SGHRS, CDR2 YFSETQ. Trimming removed 0 bases at V and 4 bases at J, with 10 bases between. CDR3 length equals 14 residues. Here the CDR3 reads CASSLEPRGETQYF. CDR3 nucleotides: TGCGCCAGCAGCTTGGAACCCAGGGGAGAGACCCAGTACTTC. Full variable domain (rest looked up from reference TRBV5-1 and TRBJ2-5): KAGVTQTPRYLIKTRGQQVTLSCSPISGHRSVSWYQQTPGQGLQFLFEYFSETQRNKGNFPGRFSGRQFSNSRSEMNVSTLELGDSALYLCASSLEPRGETQYFGPGTRLLVL.

V is TRBV6-1 and J is TRBJ2-7, with D possibly matching TRBD2 (6 bases). CDR1 is MNHNS, CDR2 SASEGT, per germline. This CDR3 spans 17 amino acids. The V gene lost 0 bases and the J gene lost 0 bases, with 15 bases spanning the gap. The CDR3: CASSEARSSALSYEQYF. The CDR3 region has the DNA TGTGCCAGCAGTGAAGCCCGGTCTAGCGCTCTCTCCTACGAGCAGTACTTC.

This clone occurred once. V is TRBV28 and J is TRBJ1-4, with D maybe TRBD1 (6 bases). There are 14 residues in the CDR3. From germline, CDR1 is MDHEN and CDR2 SYDVKM. V was cut by 6 bases and J by 8 bases, with 16 bases left in between. The CDR3 DNA follows: TGTGCCAGCAGGACAGGTGGCGGACAGGAAAAACTGTTTTTT. Translation: CASRTGGGQEKLFF.

J is TRBJ1-2 and V is TRBV6-5; D might be TRBD1 (6 bases). The V gene's germline CDR1 is MNHEY and CDR2 SVGAGI. Trimming cost V 5 bases and J 2 bases, with 12 bases left between them. The CDR3 is 14 residues long. This CDR3 reads CASSTSGANYGYTF. DNA of the CDR3: TGTGCCAGCAGTACCTCAGGGGCCAACTATGGCTACACCTTC.

A single count supports this clone. The rearrangement joins TRBV7-8 to TRBJ1-2, with 7 bases that match TRBD1. The CDR3 has 14 residues. Germline V gene data show CDR1 as SGHVS and CDR2 as FQNEAQ. V shed 5 bases, J shed 3 bases, and the junction held 6 bases outside the gene matches. The CDR3 is CASSLLGTDYGYTF. The CDR3 coding sequence is TGTGCCAGCAGCCTATTGGGGACAGACTATGGCTACACCTTC. Using reference TRBV7-8 and TRBJ1-2 for the parts outside the CDR3, the full variable domain is GAGVSQSPRYKVAKRGQDVALRCDPISGHVSLFWYQQALGQGPEFLTYFQNEAQLDKSGLPSDRFFAERPEGSVSTLKIQRTQQEDSAVYLCASSLLGTDYGYTFGSGTRLTVV.